This T cell receptor beta chain was captured in a study of T cell responses to AZD1222 COVID-19 vaccine. For the study at large: Doses given second, at about 4 or about 12 weeks, were pooled.

Germline lookup yields CDR1 MDHEN and CDR2 SYDVKM. The CDR3 sequence is 14 residues long. V lost 3 bases, J lost 6 bases, and 14 bases lay in between. Turning to this clone: The antigen is not known.

Findings and limits, study-wide: Once two AZD1222 doses were given, Spike-specific TCR breadth and depth went up. Nearly half of the spike-specific TCRs reportedly recognize variant regions that carry no mutations.

Sequencing used immunoSEQ multiplex PCR; TCRdb keeps in-frame clones, though not all of them. The sample yields about 160,000 clones, just over 90% seen once. J is TRBJ1-1 and V is TRBV28; TRBD1 might be the D (6 bases). The sample consisted of peripheral blood, taken on day 0 of AZD1222 vaccination. This clonotype was obtained from an adult in good health. The CDR3 region is CASSFHRVIAEAFF. CDR3 coding DNA: TGTGCCAGCAGTTTCCACAGGGTTATCGCTGAAGCTTTCTTT.